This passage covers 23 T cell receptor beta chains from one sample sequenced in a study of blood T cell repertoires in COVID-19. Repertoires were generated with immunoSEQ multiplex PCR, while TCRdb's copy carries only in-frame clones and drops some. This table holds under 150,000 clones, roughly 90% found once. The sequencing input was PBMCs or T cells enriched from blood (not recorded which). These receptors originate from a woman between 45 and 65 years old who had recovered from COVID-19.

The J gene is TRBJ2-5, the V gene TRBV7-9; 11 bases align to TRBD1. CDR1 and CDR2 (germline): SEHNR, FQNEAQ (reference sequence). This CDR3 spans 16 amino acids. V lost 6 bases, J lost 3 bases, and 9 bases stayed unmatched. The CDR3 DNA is TGTGCCAGCAGGTCGCCGGACAGGGGGCTCAAAGAGACCCAGTACTTC. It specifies CASRSPDRGLKETQYF.

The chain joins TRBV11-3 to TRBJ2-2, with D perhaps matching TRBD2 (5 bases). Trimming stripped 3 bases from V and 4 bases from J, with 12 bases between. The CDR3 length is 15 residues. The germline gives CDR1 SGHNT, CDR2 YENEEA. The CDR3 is CASSFLRDSTGELFF. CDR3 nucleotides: TGTGCCAGCAGCTTTCTCCGGGATTCCACCGGGGAGCTGTTTTTT.

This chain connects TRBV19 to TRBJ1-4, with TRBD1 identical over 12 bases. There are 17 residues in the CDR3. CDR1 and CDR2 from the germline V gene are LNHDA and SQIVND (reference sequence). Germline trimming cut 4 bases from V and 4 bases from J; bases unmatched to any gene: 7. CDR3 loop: CASSTGTGGAHNEKLFF. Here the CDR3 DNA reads TGTGCCAGTAGTACTGGGACAGGGGGCGCGCATAATGAAAAACTGTTTTTT. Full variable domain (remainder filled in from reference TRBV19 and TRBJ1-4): DGGITQSPKYLFRKEGQNVTLSCEQNLNHDAMYWYRQDPGQGLRLIYYSQIVNDFQKGDIAEGYSVSREKKESFPLTVTSAQKNPTAFYLCASSTGTGGAHNEKLFFGSGTQLSVL.

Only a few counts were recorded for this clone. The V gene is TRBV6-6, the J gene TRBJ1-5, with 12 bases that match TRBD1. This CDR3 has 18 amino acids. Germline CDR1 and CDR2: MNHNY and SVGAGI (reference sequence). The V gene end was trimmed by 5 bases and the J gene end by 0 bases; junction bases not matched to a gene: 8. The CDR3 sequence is CASSRTGTGGFSNQPQHF. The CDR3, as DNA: TGTGCCAGCAGTCGAACCGGGACAGGGGGCTTTAGCAATCAGCCCCAGCATTTT.

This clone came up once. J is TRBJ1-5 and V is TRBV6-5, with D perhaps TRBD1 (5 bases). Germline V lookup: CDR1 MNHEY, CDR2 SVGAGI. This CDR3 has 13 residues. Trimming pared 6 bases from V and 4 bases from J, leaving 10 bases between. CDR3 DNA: TGTGCCAGCAGGGCAGGGCGTAATCAGCCCCAGCATTTT. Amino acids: CASRAGRNQPQHF.

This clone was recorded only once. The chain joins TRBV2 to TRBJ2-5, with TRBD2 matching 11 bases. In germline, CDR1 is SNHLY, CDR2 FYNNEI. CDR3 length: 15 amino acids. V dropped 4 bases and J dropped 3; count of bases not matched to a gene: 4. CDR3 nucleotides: TGTGCCAGCAGTGTTTATAGCGGGGGGGAAGAGACCCAGTACTTC. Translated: CASSVYSGGEETQYF. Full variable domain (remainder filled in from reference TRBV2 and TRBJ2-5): EPEVTQTPSHQVTQMGQEVILRCVPISNHLYFYWYRQILGQKVEFLVSFYNNEISEKSEIFDDQFSVERPDGSNFTLKIRSTKLEDSAMYFCASSVYSGGEETQYFGPGTRLLVL.

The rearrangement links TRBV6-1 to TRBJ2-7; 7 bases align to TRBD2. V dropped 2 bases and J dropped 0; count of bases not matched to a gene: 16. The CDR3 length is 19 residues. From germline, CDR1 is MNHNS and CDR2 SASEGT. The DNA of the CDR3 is TGTGCCAGCAGTGAATTGGGAGGGGTGGTTATTCTGAGCTCCTACGAGCAGTACTTC. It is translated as CASSELGGVVILSSYEQYF.

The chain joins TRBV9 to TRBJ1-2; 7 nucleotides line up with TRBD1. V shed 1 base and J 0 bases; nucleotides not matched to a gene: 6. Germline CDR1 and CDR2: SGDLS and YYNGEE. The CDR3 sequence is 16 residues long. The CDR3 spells CASSVSPDRANYGYTF. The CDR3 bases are TGTGCCAGCAGCGTATCGCCCGACAGGGCTAACTATGGCTACACCTTC.

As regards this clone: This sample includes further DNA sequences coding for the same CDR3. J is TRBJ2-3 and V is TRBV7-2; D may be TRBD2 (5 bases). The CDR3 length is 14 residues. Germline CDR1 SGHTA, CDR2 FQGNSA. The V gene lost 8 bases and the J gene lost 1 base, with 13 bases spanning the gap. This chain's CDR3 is CASSLASGTDTQYF. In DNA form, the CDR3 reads TGTGCCAGCTCCCTAGCTTCGGGCACAGATACGCAGTATTTT. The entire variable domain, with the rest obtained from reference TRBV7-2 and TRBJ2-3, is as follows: GAGVSQSPSNKVTEKGKDVELRCDPISGHTALYWYRQSLGQGLEFLIYFQGNSAPDKSGLPSDRFSAERTGGSVSTLTIQRTQQEDSAVYLCASSLASGTDTQYFGPGTRLTVL.

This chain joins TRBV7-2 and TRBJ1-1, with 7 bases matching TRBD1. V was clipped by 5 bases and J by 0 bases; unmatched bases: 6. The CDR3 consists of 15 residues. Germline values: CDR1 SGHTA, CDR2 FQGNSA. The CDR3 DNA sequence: TGTGCCAGCAGCCGCCGACAGGGAATGAACACTGAAGCTTTCTTT. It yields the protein CASSRRQGMNTEAFF.

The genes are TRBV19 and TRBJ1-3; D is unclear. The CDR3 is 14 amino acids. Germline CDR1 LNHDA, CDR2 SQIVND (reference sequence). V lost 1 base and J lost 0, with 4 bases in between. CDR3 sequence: CASSIGVSGNTIYF. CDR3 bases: TGTGCCAGTAGTATAGGAGTCTCTGGAAACACCATATATTTT.

In DNA form, the CDR3 reads TGTGCCAGCAGTTTGGGCAGGGTGGGACTCCTAGCCAAAAACATTCAGTACTTC. Translation: CASSLGRVGLLAKNIQYF. V gene TRBV6-2 or TRBV6-3 combines with J gene TRBJ2-4; tentative D call: TRBD2 (6 bases). CDR3 length equals 18 residues. The V end was cut by 4 bases, the J end by 0 bases, with 19 bases between. Germline V gene sequence: CDR1 MNHEY, CDR2 SVGEGT.

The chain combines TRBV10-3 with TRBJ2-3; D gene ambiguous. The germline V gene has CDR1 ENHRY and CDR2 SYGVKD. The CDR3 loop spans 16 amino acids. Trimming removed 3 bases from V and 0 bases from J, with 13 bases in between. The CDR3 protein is CAISEMAARSTDTQYF. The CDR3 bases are TGTGCCATCAGTGAAATGGCAGCGAGAAGCACAGATACGCAGTATTTT.

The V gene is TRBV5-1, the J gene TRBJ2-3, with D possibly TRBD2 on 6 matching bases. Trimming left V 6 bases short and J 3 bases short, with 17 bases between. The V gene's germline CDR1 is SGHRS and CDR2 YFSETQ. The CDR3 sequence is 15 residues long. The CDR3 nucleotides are TGCGCCAGCATGAACCGGGAGCCCAGGACAGATACGCAGTATTTT. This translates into CASMNREPRTDTQYF.

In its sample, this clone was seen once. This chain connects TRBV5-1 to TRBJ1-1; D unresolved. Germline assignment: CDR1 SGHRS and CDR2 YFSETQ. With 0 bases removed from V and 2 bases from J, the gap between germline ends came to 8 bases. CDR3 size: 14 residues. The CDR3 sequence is CASSLELPNTEAFF. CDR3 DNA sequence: TGCGCCAGCAGCTTGGAACTCCCTAACACTGAAGCTTTCTTT.

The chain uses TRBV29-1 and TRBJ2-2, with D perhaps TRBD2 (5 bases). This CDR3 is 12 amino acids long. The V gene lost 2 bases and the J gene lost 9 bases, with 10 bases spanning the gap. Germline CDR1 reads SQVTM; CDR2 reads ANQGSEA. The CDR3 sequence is CSVELGIRELFF. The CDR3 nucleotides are TGCAGCGTTGAACTCGGGATCCGGGAGCTGTTTTTT.

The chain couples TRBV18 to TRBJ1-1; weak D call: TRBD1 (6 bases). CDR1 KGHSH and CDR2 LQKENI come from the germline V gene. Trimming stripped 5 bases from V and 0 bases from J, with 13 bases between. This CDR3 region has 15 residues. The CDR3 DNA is TGTGCCAGCTCAGCAGCAGGGGATTTGAACACTGAAGCTTTCTTT. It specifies CASSAAGDLNTEAFF.

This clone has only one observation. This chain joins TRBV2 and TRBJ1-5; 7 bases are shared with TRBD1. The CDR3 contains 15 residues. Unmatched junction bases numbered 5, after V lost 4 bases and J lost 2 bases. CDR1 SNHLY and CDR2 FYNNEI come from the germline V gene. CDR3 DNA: TGTGCCAGCAGTGCAAGACAGGGAGGCAATCAGCCCCAGCATTTT. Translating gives CASSARQGGNQPQHF.

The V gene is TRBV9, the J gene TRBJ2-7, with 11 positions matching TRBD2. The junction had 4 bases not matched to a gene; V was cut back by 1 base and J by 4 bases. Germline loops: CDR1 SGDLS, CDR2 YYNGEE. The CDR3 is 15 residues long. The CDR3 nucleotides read TGTGCCAGCAGCGTAACCGGGACTAGCGGTTACGAGCAGTACTTC. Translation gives CASSVTGTSGYEQYF.

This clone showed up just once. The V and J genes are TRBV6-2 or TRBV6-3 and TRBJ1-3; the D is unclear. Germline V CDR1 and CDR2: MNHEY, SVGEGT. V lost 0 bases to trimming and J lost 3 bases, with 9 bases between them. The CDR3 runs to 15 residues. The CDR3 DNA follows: TGTGCCAGCAGTTACTCGAACGGGATTGGAAACACCATATATTTT. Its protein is CASSYSNGIGNTIYF.

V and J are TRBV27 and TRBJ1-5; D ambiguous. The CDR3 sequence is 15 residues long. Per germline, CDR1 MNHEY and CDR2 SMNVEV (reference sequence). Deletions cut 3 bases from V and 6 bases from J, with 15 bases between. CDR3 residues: CASSFVPISGQPQHF. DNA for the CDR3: TGTGCCAGCAGTTTCGTTCCGATAAGCGGTCAGCCCCAGCATTTT.

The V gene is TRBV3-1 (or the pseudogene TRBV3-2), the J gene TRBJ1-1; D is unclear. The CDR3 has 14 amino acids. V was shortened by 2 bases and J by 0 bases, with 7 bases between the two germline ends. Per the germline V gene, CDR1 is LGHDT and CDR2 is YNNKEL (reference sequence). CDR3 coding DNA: TGTGCCAGCAGCCAAAACATCATGAACACTGAAGCTTTCTTT. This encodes CASSQNIMNTEAFF.

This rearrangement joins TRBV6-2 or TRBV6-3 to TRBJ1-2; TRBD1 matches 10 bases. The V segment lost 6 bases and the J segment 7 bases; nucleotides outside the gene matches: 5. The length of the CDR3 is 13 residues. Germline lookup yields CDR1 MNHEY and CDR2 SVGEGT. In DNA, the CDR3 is TGTGCCAGCAGCCCTGGGACAGGGGCTGGCTACACCTTC. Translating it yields CASSPGTGAGYTF.